Included here is one T cell receptor (beta chain) sequence, with context. Its antigen is not identified. This sample is part of a study of post-analysis software for immune sequencing data. Overall study context: In terms of disease course, relapsing-remitting, secondary progressive and progressive-relapsing multiple sclerosis were included.

CDR1 SGDLS and CDR2 YYNGEE come from the germline V gene. The CDR3 has 16 amino acids. Unique molecular identifiers were built into the TCR beta cDNA libraries. T cells numbering roughly 1 to 10 million yielded about 500,000 cDNA molecules. TCRdb independently ran MiXCR on the PCR reads; one entry per CDR3 protein. The sample yields roughly 620,000 distinct CDR3 sequences, about 44% seen once. Regarding the study as a whole: Controls showed significantly higher normalized Chao1 diversity than did multiple sclerosis patients. Patients carried five TRBV segments more frequently than controls did, and TRBV5-6, TRBV5-1 and TRBV20-1 were among them. Same-batch preparations were strongly co-clustered by F measure.

This chain joins TRBV9 and TRBJ2-4; TRBD1 matches 7 bases. The end of the DNA aligns better with TRBJ2-7, so the J call may be wrong. What was sequenced was blood. The origin of this receptor is a girl aged 5-17 years with multiple sclerosis. CDR3 residues: CASSTKGAFSVHEQYF. The CDR3 region has the DNA TGTGCCAGCAGCACAAAGGGGGCCTTTAGCGTCCACGAGCAGTACTTC.